This T cell receptor (beta chain) was captured in a study of blood T cell repertoires in COVID-19. On the study more broadly: Specimens from acute and convalescent COVID-19 originated in the United States, Italy and Spain.

This table comes from immunoSEQ multiplex PCR, and its TCRdb copy is limited to in-frame clones, with some not included. This sample has about 200,000 clones; approximately 85% occur once, and the top ten carry roughly 4.6%. The CDR3 has 15 residues. CDR1 and CDR2 from the germline V gene are SGHVS and FNYEAQ. The ends were cut back, 5 bases at V and 2 bases at J, with 14 bases in the middle. V and J are TRBV7-6 and TRBJ2-3, with TRBD1 as a possible D gene (6 bases). The TCR sequence derives from a woman in her 70s with active or convalescent COVID-19. The sequencing input was peripheral blood. The CDR3 is CASSPQGAYTDTQYF. The CDR3 DNA is TGTGCCAGCAGCCCACAGGGAGCCTACACAGATACGCAGTATTTT.